The clone carrying this T cell receptor beta chain has a count of ten or more. What it binds is unknown. This sample was taken from a study of blood T cells in healthy people across ages. Notes on the study in general: Conclusively comparing naive with antigen-experienced cells was impossible with unsorted PBMCs.

Germline trimming cut 2 bases from V and 3 bases from J; bases unmatched to any gene: 12. The CDR3 is 17 residues long. Per the germline V gene, CDR1 is SGHDT and CDR2 is YYEEEE. It was with a sample-barcoded 5' primer and a J-beta primer mix that a second PCR of roughly 6 to 12 cycles was run. Every cDNA was tagged by a template-switch adaptor with 12 random nucleotides. One entry per CDR3 protein results from TCRdb running MiXCR on the 5' RACE reads. This table holds hundreds of thousands of distinct CDR3 sequences, approximately 30% found once. Those donating, healthy Caucasian individuals from Russia, were aged roughly 6 to 90. Every sample had a minimum of 6 million PBMCs isolated.

The chain employs TRBV5-6 and TRBJ2-5; 8 bases line up with TRBD2. The origin of this receptor is a woman older than 75 in good health. The specimen sequenced was blood. This chain's CDR3 is CASSLVWEFSGKETQYF. The CDR3 coding sequence is TGTGCCAGCAGCTTAGTATGGGAGTTTAGCGGGAAAGAGACCCAGTACTTC.